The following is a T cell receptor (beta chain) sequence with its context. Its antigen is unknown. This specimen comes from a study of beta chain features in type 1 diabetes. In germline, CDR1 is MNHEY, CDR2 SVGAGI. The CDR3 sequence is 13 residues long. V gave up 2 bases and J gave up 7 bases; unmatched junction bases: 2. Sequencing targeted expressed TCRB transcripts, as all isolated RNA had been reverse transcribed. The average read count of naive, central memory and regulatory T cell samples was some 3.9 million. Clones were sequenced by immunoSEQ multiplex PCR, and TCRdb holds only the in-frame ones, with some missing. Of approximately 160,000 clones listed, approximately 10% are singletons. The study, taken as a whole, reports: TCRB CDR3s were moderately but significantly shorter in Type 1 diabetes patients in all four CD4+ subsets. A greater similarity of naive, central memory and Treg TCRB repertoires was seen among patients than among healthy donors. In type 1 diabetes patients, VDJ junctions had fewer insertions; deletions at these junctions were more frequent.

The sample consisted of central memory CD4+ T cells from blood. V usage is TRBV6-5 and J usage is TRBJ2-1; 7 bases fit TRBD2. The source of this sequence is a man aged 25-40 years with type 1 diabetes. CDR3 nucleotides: TGTGCCAGCAGTTACAGAGCGGGGAATGAGCAGTTCTTC. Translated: CASSYRAGNEQFF.